Sequencing of this T cell receptor beta chain was carried out in a study of beta chain features in type 1 diabetes. Study observations and caveats: Small HLA sub-analyses could not settle whether HLA shapes TCRB rearrangement.

Every bit of the isolated RNA underwent reverse transcription, so sequencing read expressed TCRB transcripts. The table came from immunoSEQ multiplex PCR; TCRdb's copy has only in-frame clones and leaves some out. The sample consists of over 500,000 clones, roughly a sixth of them appearing once. The table lists this clone with a few counts. Its specificity is not known. There are 14 residues in the CDR3. Germline V lookup: CDR1 PRHDT, CDR2 FYEKMQ (reference sequence). The V end lost 5 bases, the J end lost 9 bases, and 17 bases lay between the germline ends. The rearrangement links TRBV13 to TRBJ2-1, with D perhaps matching TRBD1 (6 bases). The clonotype was recovered from a man between 18 and 35 years old in good health. Material: naive CD4+ T cells from blood. Written as DNA, the CDR3 is TGTGCCAGCAGCCGCAAGACAGGTAGTAGTGAGCAGTTCTTC. This encodes CASSRKTGSSEQFF.